The T cell receptor (beta chain) described here comes from a study of neoadjuvant anti-PD-1 for oral cavity cancer. Study in general: Patients mostly received three to four biweekly nivolumab doses at 3 mg/kg before surgery. Study-wide findings and caveats: Higher pretreatment Treg/Th17 ratios tracked higher pretreatment blood clonality.

As to this clone: As yet, its antigen is unknown.

Patients had newly diagnosed, untreated stage II-IVA oral cavity squamous cell carcinoma. CDR1 is LNHDA, CDR2 SQIVND, per germline (reference sequence). The V gene end was trimmed by 2 bases and the J gene end by 5 bases; junction bases not matched to a gene: 13. CDR3 length: 18 residues. TCRdb's copy holds only in-frame clones and misses some; the assay was immunoSEQ multiplex PCR. Here the sample spans more than 10,000 clones, around 56% being singletons. The genes are TRBV19 and TRBJ1-1; 11 bases line up with TRBD1. The material was tumor tissue, obtained before nivolumab (anti-PD-1) treatment. The origin of this receptor is a person aged 40 to 85 with oral cavity squamous cell carcinoma. CDR3 DNA: TGTGCCAGTAGTATAAGGTCTTGGACAGGGGGCGGACTGACTGAAGCTTTCTTT. Translating it yields CASSIRSWTGGGLTEAFF. Together with reference TRBV19 and TRBJ1-1, the CDR3 gives the full variable domain: DGGITQSPKYLFRKEGQNVTLSCEQNLNHDAMYWYRQDPGQGLRLIYYSQIVNDFQKGDIAEGYSVSREKKESFPLTVTSAQKNPTAFYLCASSIRSWTGGGLTEAFFGQGTRLTVV.